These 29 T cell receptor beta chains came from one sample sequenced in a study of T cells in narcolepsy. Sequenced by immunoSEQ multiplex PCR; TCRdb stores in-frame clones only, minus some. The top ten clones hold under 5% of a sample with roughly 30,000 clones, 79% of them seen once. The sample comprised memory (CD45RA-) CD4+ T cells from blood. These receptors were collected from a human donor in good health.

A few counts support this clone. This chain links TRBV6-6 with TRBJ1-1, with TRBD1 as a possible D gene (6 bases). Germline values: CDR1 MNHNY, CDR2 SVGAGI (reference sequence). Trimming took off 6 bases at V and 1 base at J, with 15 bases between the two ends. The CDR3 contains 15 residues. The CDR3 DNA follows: TGTGCCAGCAGGCGAGACGGCAGGGGGAACACTGAAGCTTTCTTT. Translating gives CASRRDGRGNTEAFF.

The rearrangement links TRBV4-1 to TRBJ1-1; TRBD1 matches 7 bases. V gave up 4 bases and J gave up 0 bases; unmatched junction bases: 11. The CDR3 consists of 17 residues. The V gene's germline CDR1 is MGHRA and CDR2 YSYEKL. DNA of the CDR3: TGCGCCAGCAGCCCTCGGAGGGACAGCCCAATGAACACTGAAGCTTTCTTT. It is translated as CASSPRRDSPMNTEAFF.

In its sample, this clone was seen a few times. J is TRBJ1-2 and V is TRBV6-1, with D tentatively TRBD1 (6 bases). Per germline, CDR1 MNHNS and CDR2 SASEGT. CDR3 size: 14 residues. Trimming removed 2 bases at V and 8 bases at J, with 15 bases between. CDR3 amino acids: CASSEWGGGRGYTF. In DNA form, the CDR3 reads TGTGCCAGCAGTGAATGGGGAGGGGGTAGGGGCTACACCTTC.

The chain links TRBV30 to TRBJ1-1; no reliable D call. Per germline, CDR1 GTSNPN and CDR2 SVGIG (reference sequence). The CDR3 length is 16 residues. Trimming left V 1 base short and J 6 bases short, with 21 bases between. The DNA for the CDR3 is TGTGCCTGGAGTGGAGCACCGGGAACCAGCGTTGCTGAAGCTTTCTTT. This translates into CAWSGAPGTSVAEAFF.

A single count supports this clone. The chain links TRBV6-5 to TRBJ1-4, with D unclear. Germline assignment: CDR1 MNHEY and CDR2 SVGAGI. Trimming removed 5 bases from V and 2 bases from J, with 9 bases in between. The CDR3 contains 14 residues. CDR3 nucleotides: TGTGCCAGCAGTCGAGGATGGACTAATGAAAAACTGTTTTTT. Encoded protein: CASSRGWTNEKLFF.

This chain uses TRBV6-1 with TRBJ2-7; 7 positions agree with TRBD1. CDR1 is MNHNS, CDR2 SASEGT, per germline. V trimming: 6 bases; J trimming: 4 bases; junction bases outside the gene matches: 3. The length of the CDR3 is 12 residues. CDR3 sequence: CASSTRGYEQYF. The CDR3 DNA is TGTGCCAGCAGCACCAGGGGGTACGAGCAGTACTTC.

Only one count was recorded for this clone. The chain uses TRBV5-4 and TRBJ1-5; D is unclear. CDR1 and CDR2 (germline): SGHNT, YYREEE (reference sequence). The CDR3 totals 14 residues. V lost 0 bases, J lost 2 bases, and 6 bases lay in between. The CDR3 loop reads CASSLDAGNQPQHF. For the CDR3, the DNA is TGTGCCAGCAGCTTGGACGCCGGCAATCAGCCCCAGCATTTT.

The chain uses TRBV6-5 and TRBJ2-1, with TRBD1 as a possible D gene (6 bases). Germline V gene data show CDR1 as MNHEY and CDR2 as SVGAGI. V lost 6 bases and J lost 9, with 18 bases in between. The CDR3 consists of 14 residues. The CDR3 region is CASRLQGIAGEQFF. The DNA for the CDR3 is TGTGCCAGCAGGCTCCAGGGGATTGCGGGTGAGCAGTTCTTC.

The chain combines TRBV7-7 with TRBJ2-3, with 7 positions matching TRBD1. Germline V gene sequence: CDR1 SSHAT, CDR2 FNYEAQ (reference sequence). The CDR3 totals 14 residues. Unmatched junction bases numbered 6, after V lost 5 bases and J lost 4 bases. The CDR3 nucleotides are TGTGCCAGCAGCCCCAGACAGGGTTCAGATACGCAGTATTTT. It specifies CASSPRQGSDTQYF.

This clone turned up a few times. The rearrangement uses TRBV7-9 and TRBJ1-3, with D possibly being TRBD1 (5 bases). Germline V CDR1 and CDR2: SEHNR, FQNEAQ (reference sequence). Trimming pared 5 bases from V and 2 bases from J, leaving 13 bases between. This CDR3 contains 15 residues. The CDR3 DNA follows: TGTGCCAGCAGCCCCCGGGGGGGTGCTGGAAACACCATATATTTT. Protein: CASSPRGGAGNTIYF.

CDR3 coding DNA: TGTGCCAGCTCGCCGGATTTGGCTCATGGCTACACCTTC. Translation: CASSPDLAHGYTF. This chain joins TRBV18 and TRBJ1-2; D is unclear. Looked up from germline, CDR1 is KGHSH and CDR2 is LQKENI. Trimming removed 6 bases at V and 6 bases at J, with 14 bases between. This CDR3 contains 13 residues.

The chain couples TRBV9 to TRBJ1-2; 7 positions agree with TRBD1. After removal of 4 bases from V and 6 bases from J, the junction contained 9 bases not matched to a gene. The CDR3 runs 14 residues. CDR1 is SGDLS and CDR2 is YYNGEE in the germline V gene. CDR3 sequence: CASSKDQGVHGYTF. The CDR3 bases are TGTGCCAGCAGCAAAGACCAGGGGGTGCATGGCTACACCTTC.

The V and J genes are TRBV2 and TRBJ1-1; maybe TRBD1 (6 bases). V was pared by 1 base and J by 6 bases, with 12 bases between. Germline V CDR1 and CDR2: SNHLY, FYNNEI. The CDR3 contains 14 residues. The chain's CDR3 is CASSEGQVRAEAFF. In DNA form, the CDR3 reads TGTGCCAGCAGTGAAGGACAGGTTAGGGCTGAAGCTTTCTTT.

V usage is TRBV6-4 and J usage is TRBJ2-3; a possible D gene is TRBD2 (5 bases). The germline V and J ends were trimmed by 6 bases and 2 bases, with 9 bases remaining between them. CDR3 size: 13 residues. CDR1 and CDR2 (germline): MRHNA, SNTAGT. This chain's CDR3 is CASSSGNTDTQYF. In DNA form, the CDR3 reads TGTGCCAGCAGCTCCGGGAACACAGATACGCAGTATTTT.

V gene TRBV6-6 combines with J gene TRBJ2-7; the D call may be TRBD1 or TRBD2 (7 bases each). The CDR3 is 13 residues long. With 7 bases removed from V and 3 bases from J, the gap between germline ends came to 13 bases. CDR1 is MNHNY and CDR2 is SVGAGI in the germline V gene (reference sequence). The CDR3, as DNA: TGTGCCAGCAATGCCAGGGGGGGCTACGAGCAGTACTTC. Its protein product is CASNARGGYEQYF.

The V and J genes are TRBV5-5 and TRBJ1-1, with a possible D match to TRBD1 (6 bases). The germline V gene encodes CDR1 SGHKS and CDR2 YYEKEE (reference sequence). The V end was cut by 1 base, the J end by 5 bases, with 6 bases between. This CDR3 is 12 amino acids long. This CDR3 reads CASSLRGTEAFF. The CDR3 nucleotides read TGTGCCAGCAGCTTGAGGGGGACTGAAGCTTTCTTT.

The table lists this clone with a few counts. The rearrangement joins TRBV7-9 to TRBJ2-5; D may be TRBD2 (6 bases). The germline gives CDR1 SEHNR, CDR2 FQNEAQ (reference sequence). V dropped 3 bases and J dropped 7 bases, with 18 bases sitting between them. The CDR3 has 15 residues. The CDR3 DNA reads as TGTGCCAGCAGCTTCGACGGACTCCCGGGAGCGACCCAGTACTTC. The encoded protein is CASSFDGLPGATQYF.

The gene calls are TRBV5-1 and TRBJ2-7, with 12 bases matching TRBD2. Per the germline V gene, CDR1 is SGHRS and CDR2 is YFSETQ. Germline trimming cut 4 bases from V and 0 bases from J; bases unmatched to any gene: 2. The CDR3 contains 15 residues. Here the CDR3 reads CASSRTSGISYEQYF. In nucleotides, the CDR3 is TGCGCCAGCAGCAGGACTAGCGGGATCTCCTACGAGCAGTACTTC.

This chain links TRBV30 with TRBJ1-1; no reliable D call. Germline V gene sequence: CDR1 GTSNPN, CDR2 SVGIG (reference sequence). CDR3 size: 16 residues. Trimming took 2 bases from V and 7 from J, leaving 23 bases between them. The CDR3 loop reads CAWSPRSPNPKFEAFF. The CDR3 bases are TGTGCCTGGAGTCCCAGGTCCCCCAACCCGAAATTTGAAGCTTTCTTT.

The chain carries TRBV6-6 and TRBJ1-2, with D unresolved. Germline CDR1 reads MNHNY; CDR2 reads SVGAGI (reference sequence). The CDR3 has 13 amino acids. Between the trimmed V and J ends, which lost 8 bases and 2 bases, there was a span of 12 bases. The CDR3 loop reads CASYGHGNYGYTF. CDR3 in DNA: TGTGCCAGCTATGGCCATGGGAACTATGGCTACACCTTC.

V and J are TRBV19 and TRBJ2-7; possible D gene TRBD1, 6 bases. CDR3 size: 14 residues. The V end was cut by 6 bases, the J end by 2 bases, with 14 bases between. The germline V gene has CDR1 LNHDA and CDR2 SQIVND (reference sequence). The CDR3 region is CASRVNRETYEQYF. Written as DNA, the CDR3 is TGTGCCAGTAGGGTTAACAGGGAAACCTACGAGCAGTACTTC.

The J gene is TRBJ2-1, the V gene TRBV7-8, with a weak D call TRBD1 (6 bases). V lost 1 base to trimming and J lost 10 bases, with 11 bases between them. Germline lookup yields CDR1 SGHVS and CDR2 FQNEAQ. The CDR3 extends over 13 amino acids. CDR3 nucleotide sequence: TGTGCCAGCAGCTTAGAGGGGGATAGCGAGCAGTTCTTC. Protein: CASSLEGDSEQFF.

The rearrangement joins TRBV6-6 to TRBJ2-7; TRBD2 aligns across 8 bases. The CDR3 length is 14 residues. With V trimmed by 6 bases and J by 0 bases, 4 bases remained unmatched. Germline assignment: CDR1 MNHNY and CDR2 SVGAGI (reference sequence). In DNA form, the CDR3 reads TGTGCCAGCAGGAGGGGGACTAGCTCCTACGAGCAGTACTTC. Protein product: CASRRGTSSYEQYF.

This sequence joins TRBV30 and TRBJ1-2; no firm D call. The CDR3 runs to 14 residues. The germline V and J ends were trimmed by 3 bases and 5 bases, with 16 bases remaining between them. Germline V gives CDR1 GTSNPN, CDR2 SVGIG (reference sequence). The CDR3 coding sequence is TGTGCCTGGAGCGGGGAAGGGCCGTCGTATGGCTACACCTTC. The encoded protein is CAWSGEGPSYGYTF. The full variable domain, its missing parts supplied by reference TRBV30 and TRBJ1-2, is SQTIHQWPATLVQPVGSPLSLECTVEGTSNPNLYWYRQAAGRGLQLLFYSVGIGQISSEVPQNLSASRPQDRQFILSSKKLLLSDSGFYLCAWSGEGPSYGYTFGSGTRLTVV.

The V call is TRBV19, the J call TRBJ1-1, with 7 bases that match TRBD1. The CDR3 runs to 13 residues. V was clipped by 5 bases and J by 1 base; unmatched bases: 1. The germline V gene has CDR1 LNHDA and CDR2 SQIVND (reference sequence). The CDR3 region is CASSGTANTEAFF. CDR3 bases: TGTGCCAGTAGTGGGACAGCGAACACTGAAGCTTTCTTT.

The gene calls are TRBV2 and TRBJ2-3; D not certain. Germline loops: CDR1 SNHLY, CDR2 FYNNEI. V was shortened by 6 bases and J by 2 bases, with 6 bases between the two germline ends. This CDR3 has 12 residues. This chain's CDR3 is CASRGITDTQYF. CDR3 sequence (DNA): TGTGCCAGCAGGGGCATCACAGATACGCAGTATTTT.

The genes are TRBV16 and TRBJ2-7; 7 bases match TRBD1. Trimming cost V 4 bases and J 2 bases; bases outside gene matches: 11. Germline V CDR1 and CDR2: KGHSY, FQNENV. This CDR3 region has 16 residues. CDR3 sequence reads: CASSPTSRQGTYEQYF. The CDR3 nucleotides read TGTGCCAGCAGCCCAACGAGTAGACAGGGAACCTACGAGCAGTACTTC.

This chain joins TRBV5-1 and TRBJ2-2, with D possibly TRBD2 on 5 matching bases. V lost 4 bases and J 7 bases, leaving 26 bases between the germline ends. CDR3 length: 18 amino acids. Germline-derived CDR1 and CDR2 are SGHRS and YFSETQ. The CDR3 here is CASSQTLRTLSDVGELFF. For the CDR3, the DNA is TGCGCCAGCAGCCAAACCCTGCGGACTCTGAGCGATGTCGGGGAGCTGTTTTTT. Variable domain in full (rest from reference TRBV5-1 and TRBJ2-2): KAGVTQTPRYLIKTRGQQVTLSCSPISGHRSVSWYQQTPGQGLQFLFEYFSETQRNKGNFPGRFSGRQFSNSRSEMNVSTLELGDSALYLCASSQTLRTLSDVGELFFGEGSRLTVL.

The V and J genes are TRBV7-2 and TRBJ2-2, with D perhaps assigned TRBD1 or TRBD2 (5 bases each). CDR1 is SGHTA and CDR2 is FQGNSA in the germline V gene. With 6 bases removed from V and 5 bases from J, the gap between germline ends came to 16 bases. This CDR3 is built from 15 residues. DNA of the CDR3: TGTGCCAGCAGACAAGGGGCGGGCGGGACCGGGGAGCTGTTTTTT. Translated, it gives CASRQGAGGTGELFF. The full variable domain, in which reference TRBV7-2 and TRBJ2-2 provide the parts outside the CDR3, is GAGVSQSPSNKVTEKGKDVELRCDPISGHTALYWYRQSLGQGLEFLIYFQGNSAPDKSGLPSDRFSAERTGGSVSTLTIQRTQQEDSAVYLCASRQGAGGTGELFFGEGSRLTVL.